The source of this T cell receptor (beta chain) is a study of blood T cells in healthy people across ages. A second PCR of about 6 to 11 cycles used a sample-barcoded 5' primer and a J-beta primer mix. In TCRdb, the 5' RACE reads were re-called with MiXCR into one record per CDR3 protein. The sample records around 1.5 million distinct CDR3 sequences, around 39% being singletons. From germline, CDR1 is SGHVS and CDR2 FNYEAQ. The CDR3 has 13 amino acids. Trimming took 5 bases from V and 2 from J, leaving 7 bases between them. The sequence was obtained from a woman under 30 in good health. The sample was blood. The V gene is TRBV7-6, the J gene TRBJ1-3; D unresolved. CDR3 region: CASSPGAGNTIYF. The CDR3 nucleotides are TGTGCCAGCAGCCCTGGGGCTGGAAACACCATATATTTT.